A single sample gave rise to the 9 T cell receptor beta chains below, sequenced in a study of shared T cell receptors in the human thymus. This table comes from immunoSEQ multiplex PCR, and its TCRdb copy is limited to in-frame clones, with some not included. The sample records approximately 760,000 clones, approximately 85% being singletons. A further study also used this sample, focusing on human thymus T cells.

The sample consisted of thymocytes. The receptors here all came from a girl under three years old with a congenital heart defect.

The chain recombines TRBV7-9 with TRBJ2-3, with D possibly matching TRBD2 (5 bases). V was trimmed by 5 bases and J by 0 bases, leaving 18 bases between them. CDR1 SEHNR and CDR2 FQNEAQ come from the germline V gene (reference sequence). This CDR3 is 17 amino acids long. DNA of the CDR3: TGTGCCAGCAGCCCTCACGAGGGTCCTTCTAGCACAGATACGCAGTATTTT. It is translated as CASSPHEGPSSTDTQYF.

The V call is TRBV4-1, the J call TRBJ1-2; 10 bases are shared with TRBD1. CDR3 length: 17 amino acids. Germline CDR1 MGHRA, CDR2 YSYEKL. The ends lost 1 base at V and 6 bases at J; junction bases unmatched: 11. CDR3 nucleotides: TGCGCCAGCAGCCAAGGGAGAAGGACAGGGGGTTCGGATGGCTACACCTTC. Translated, it gives CASSQGRRTGGSDGYTF.

The V and J genes are TRBV7-6 and TRBJ1-2; 7 bases align to TRBD1. The CDR3 is made up of 15 amino acids. Looked up from germline, CDR1 is SGHVS and CDR2 is FNYEAQ. J lost 5 bases, V lost 6 bases, and 12 bases had no gene match. The CDR3 spells CASSWTGTDFYGYTF. The CDR3 DNA sequence: TGTGCCAGCAGTTGGACCGGGACAGACTTTTATGGCTACACCTTC.

This clone was seen only once. This rearrangement joins TRBV13 to TRBJ2-7; unclear D gene. CDR1 and CDR2 from the germline V gene are PRHDT and FYEKMQ (reference sequence). CDR3 length equals 11 residues. The V and J ends lost 5 bases and 6 bases respectively, with 8 bases between them. The CDR3 protein is CASSARSEQYF. CDR3 DNA sequence: TGTGCCAGCAGCGCTAGATCCGAGCAGTACTTC.

This chain uses TRBV10-3 with TRBJ2-3; the match to TRBD1 covers 7 bases. The CDR3 totals 16 residues. From germline, CDR1 is ENHRY and CDR2 SYGVKD. V trimming: 3 bases; J trimming: 0 bases; junction bases outside the gene matches: 6. The CDR3, as DNA: TGTGCCATCAGTGACCTGGGACAGCCCAGCACAGATACGCAGTATTTT. Translating gives CAISDLGQPSTDTQYF.

This chain connects TRBV6-6 to TRBJ1-1; D is ambiguous. Trimming shortened V by 0 bases and J by 5 bases, and 16 bases separated the two germline ends. This CDR3 has 16 residues. In germline, CDR1 is MNHNY, CDR2 SVGAGI (reference sequence). This CDR3 reads CASSYSWEQKETEAFF. CDR3 bases: TGTGCCAGCAGTTACTCCTGGGAGCAAAAGGAGACTGAAGCTTTCTTT.

This chain connects TRBV2 to TRBJ2-7, with D maybe TRBD2 (6 bases). V lost 6 bases to trimming and J lost 3 bases, with 18 bases between them. The CDR3 has 15 residues. Germline assignment: CDR1 SNHLY and CDR2 FYNNEI. DNA for the CDR3: TGTGCCAGCAGGAGGATAACGGGGGTTGACTACGAGCAGTACTTC. It specifies CASRRITGVDYEQYF.

V is TRBV7-8 and J is TRBJ2-5; possible D gene TRBD1, 6 bases. The ends were cut back, 4 bases at V and 1 base at J, with 16 bases in the middle. CDR3 length: 16 amino acids. Per germline, CDR1 SGHVS and CDR2 FQNEAQ. The CDR3 bases are TGTGCCAGCAGCTACCTATCGGGACAAACCCAAGAGACCCAGTACTTC. It translates to CASSYLSGQTQETQYF.

The rearrangement links TRBV30 to TRBJ1-5; D may be TRBD1 (5 bases). The V end was cut by 2 bases, the J end by 0 bases, with 11 bases between. Germline V CDR1 and CDR2: GTSNPN, SVGIG (reference sequence). There are 15 residues in the CDR3. CDR3 in DNA: TGTGCCTGGAGTCGACAGCAAAATAGCAATCAGCCCCAGCATTTT. Translation: CAWSRQQNSNQPQHF.